This TCR beta chain was identified during a study of T cell repertoires in cytomegalovirus infection (dated by TCRdb to about 2019). For context, the study as a whole: The HLA type of each donor mattered for the analysis, because public TCR beta signatures pointed to carriage of CMV infection along with the matching HLA type.

From the cysteine up to the phenylalanine, the CDR3 has a length of 15 residues. The DNA shown is the 45-base CDR3, in frame from base 1. V is cut by 5 bases and J by 5 bases, and the space between the germline ends is 16 bases. Sequencing was performed on an Illumina HiSeq 1500. TCRdb reran the public reads through fastp at Q25 and MiXCR, keeping productive beta chains. Each entry is one CDR3 protein sequence, shown with its most common DNA and genes. Counted in this sample were fewer than 200,000 distinct CDR3 sequences; about 21% of them appeared once. The ten largest account for 2.5% to 3% of the sample. Here is what the overall study found, with its caveats: Cumulative frequency of public TCR beta family members discriminated carriers of CMV infection plus the relevant HLA type in this cohort and an independent roughly 350-donor cohort. The ex vivo response was dominated by HLA-C-restricted CMV-specific TCR beta clonotypes, and the single most frequent clonotype in two of eight donors was supplied by these HLA-C-restricted clonotypes.

With respect to this clonotype: No cognate antigen has been identified for it. Per-base qualities were not stored, and no clone one base away is much larger.

The receptor was isolated from a human donor in good health (CMV status not recorded). Some clones in this sample may be carry-over from other donors' samples. The receptor chain draws on TRBV12-3 or TRBV12-4 and TRBJ2-1; the D call could be TRBD1 or TRBD2, with each sharing 5 bases. The sequencing sample was made of PBMCs. The nucleotide sequence reads as follows: TGTGCCAGCAGTCGGACCGGGACGGCCCACAATGAGCAGTTCTTC. The encoded protein is CASSRTGTAHNEQFF.